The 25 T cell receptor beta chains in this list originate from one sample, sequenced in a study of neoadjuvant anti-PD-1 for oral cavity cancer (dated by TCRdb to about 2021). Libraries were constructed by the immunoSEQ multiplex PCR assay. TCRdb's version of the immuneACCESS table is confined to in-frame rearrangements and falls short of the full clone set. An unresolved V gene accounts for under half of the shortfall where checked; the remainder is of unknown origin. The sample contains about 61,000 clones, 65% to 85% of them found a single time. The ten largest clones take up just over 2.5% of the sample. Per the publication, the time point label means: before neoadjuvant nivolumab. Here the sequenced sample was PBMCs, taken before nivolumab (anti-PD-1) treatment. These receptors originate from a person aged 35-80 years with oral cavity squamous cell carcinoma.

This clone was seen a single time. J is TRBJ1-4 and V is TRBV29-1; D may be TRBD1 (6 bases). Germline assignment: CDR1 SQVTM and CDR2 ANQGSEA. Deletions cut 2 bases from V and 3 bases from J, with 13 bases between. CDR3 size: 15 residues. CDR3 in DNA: TGCAGCGTTGAAACCCTCGGACAGCCTAATGAAAAACTGTTTTTT. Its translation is CSVETLGQPNEKLFF.

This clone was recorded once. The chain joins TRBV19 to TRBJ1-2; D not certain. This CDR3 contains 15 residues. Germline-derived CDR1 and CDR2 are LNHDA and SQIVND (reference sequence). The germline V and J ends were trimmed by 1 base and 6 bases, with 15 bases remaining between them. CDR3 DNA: TGTGCCAGTAGTATAGTTTCATGGACGTTTAATGGCTACACCTTC. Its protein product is CASSIVSWTFNGYTF.

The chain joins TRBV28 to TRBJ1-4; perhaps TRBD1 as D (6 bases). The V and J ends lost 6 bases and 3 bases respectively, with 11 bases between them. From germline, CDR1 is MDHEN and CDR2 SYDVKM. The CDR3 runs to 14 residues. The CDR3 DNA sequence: TGTGCCAGCAGACGGACAGCTTCTAATGAAAAACTGTTTTTT. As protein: CASRRTASNEKLFF. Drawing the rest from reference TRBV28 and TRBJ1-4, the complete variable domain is DVKVTQSSRYLVKRTGEKVFLECVQDMDHENMFWYRQDPGLGLRLIYFSYDVKMKEKGDIPEGYSVSREKKERFSLILESASTNQTSMYLCASRRTASNEKLFFGSGTQLSVL.

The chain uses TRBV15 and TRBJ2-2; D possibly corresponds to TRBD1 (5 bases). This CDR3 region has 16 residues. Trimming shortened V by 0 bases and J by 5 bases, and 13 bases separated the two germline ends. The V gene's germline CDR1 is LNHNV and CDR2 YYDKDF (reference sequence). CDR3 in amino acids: CATSREGVFGTGELFF. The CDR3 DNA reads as TGTGCCACCAGCAGAGAAGGGGTATTCGGAACCGGGGAGCTGTTTTTT.

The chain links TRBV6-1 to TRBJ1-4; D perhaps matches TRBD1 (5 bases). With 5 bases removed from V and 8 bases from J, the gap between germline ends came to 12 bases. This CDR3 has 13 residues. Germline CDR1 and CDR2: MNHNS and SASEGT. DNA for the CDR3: TGTGCCAGCAGTCCGGGACGCGGAGAAAAACTGTTTTTT. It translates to CASSPGRGEKLFF.

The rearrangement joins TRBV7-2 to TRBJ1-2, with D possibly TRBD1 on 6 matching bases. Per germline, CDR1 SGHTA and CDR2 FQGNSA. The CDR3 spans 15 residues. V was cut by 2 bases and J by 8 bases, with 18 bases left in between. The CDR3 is CASSLRSRGLDGYTF. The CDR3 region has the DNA TGTGCCAGCAGCTTAAGGTCCCGGGGGCTGGACGGCTACACCTTC.

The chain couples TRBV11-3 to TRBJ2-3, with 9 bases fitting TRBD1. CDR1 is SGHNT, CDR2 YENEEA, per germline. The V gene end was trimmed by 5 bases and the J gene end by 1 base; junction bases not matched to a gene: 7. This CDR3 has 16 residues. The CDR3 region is CASSPGTGSRTDTQYF. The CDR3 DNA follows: TGTGCCAGCAGCCCTGGGACAGGGAGCCGCACAGATACGCAGTATTTT.

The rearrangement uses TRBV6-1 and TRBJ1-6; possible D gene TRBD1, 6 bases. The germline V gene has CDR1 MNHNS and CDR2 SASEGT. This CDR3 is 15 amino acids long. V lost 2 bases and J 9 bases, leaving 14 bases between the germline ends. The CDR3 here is CASSELVQGISPLHF. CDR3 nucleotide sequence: TGTGCCAGCAGTGAACTTGTCCAGGGGATTTCACCCCTCCACTTT.

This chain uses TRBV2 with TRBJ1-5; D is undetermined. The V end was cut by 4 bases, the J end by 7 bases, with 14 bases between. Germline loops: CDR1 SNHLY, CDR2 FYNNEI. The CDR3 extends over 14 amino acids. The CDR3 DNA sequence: TGTGCCAGCAGTGTGCTGGAAAGACGGCAGCCCCAGCATTTT. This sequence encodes CASSVLERRQPQHF.

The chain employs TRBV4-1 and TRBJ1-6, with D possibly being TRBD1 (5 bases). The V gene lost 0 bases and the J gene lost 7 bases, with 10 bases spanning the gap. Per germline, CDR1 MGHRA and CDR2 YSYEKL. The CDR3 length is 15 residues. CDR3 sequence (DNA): TGCGCCAGCAGCCAAGACGAGGGGAGAAATTCACCCCTCCACTTT. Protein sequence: CASSQDEGRNSPLHF.

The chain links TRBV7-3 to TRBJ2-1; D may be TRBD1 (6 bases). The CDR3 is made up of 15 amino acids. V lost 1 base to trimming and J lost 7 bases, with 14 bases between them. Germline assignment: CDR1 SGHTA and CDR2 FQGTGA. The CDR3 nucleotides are TGTGCCAGCAGCTTAAGTGGCCGACAGGATAATGAGCAGTTCTTC. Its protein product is CASSLSGRQDNEQFF.

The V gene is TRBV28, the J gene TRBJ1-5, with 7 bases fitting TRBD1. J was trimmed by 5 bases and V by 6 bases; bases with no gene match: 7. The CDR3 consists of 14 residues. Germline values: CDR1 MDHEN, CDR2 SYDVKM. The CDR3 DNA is TGTGCCAGCAGAGTGACAGGGATCCATCAGCCCCAGCATTTT. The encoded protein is CASRVTGIHQPQHF.

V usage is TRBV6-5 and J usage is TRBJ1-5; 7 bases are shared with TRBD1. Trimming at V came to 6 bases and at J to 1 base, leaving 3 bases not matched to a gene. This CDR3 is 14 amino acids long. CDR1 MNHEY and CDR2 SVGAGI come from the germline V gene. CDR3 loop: CASSRQGSNQPQHF. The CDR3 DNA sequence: TGTGCCAGCAGCCGACAGGGAAGCAATCAGCCCCAGCATTTT.

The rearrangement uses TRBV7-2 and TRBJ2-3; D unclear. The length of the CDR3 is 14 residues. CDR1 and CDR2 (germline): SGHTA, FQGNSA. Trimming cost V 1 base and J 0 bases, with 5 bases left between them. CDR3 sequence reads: CASSLVGSTDTQYF. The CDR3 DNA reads TGTGCCAGCAGCTTAGTTGGAAGCACAGATACGCAGTATTTT.

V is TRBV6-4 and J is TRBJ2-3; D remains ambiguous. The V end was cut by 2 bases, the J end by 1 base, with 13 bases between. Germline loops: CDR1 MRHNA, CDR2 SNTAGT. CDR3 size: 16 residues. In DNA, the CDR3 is TGTGCCAGCAGTGACAACGCGGCAGGAGGCACAGATACGCAGTATTTT. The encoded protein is CASSDNAAGGTDTQYF.

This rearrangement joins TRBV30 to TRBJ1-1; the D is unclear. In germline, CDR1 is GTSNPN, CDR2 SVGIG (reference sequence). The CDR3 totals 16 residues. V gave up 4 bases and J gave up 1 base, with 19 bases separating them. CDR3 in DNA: TGTGCCTGGACGACAAACTCGGCCAGAGGGAACACTGAAGCTTTCTTT. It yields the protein CAWTTNSARGNTEAFF.

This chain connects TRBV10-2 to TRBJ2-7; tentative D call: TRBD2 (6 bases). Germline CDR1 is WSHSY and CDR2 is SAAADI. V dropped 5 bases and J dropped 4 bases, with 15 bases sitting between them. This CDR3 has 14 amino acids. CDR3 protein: CASSKRGAGYEQYF. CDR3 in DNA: TGCGCCAGCAGTAAGAGGGGCGCGGGGTACGAGCAGTACTTC.

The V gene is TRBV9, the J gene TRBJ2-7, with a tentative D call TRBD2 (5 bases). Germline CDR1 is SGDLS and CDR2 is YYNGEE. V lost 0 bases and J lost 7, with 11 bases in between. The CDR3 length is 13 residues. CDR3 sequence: CASSVVEGGEQYF. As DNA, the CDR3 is TGTGCCAGCAGCGTAGTTGAGGGCGGGGAGCAGTACTTC.

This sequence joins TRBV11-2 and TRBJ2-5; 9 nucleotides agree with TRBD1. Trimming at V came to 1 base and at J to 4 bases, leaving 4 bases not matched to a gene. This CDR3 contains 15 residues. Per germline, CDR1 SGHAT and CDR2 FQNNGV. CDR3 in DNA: TGTGCCAGCAGCTTAGGGACAGGGGCTGCAGAGACCCAGTACTTC. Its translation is CASSLGTGAAETQYF.

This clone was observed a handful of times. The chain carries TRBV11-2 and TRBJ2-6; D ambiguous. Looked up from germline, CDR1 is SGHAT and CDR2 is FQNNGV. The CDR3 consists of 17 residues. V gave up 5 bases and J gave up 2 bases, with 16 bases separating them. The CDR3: CASSPNGWVAGANVLTF. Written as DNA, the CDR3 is TGTGCCAGCAGCCCGAACGGGTGGGTTGCTGGGGCCAACGTCCTGACTTTC.

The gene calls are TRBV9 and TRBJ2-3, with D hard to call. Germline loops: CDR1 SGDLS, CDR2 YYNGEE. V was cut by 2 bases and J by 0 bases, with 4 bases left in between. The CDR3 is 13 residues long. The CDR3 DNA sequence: TGTGCCAGCAGCGTGTTAAGCACAGATACGCAGTATTTT. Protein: CASSVLSTDTQYF. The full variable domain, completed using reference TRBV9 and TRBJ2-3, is DSGVTQTPKHLITATGQRVTLRCSPRSGDLSVYWYQQSLDQGLQFLIQYYNGEERAKGNILERFSAQQFPDLHSELNLSSLELGDSALYFCASSVLSTDTQYFGPGTRLTVL.

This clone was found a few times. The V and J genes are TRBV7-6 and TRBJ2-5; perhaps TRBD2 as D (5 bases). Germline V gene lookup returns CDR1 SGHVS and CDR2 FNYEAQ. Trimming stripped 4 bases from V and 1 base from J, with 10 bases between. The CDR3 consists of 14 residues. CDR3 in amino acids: CASSSLGLQETQYF. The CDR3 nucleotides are TGTGCCAGCAGCTCCCTCGGACTCCAAGAGACCCAGTACTTC.

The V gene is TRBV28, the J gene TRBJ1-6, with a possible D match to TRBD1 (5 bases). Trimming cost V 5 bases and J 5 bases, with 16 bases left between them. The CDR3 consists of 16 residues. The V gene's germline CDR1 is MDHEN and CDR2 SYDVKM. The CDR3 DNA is TGTGCCAGCAGTAGCCGCAGTAGGGGAGATAATTCACCCCTCCACTTT. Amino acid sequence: CASSSRSRGDNSPLHF. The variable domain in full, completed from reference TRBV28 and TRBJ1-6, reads DVKVTQSSRYLVKRTGEKVFLECVQDMDHENMFWYRQDPGLGLRLIYFSYDVKMKEKGDIPEGYSVSREKKERFSLILESASTNQTSMYLCASSSRSRGDNSPLHFGNGTRLTVT.

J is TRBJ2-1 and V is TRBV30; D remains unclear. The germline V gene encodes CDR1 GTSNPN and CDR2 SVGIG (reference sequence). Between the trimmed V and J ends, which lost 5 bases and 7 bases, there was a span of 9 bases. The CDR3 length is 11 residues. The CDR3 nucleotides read TGTGCCTGGGCTGAGAGAAATGAGCAGTTCTTC. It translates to CAWAERNEQFF.

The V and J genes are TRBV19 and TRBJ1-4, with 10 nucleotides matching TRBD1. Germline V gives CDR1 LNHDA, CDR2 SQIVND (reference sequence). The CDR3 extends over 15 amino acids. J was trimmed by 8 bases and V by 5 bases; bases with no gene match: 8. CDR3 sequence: CASSPPGQGPEKLFF. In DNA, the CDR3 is TGTGCCAGTAGTCCGCCGGGACAGGGGCCCGAAAAACTGTTTTTT.